This T cell receptor (beta chain) was identified during a study of blood T cell repertoires in COVID-19. Overall study context: Some COVID-19 samples were acute and others convalescent; all came from the United States, Italy and Spain. T cells, B-cell-depleted T cells, or PBMCs provided the cDNA or gDNA that served as material.

Trimming shortened V by 5 bases and J by 4 bases, and 14 bases separated the two germline ends. The CDR3 sequence is 14 residues long. Germline V gene lookup returns CDR1 SGHDN and CDR2 FVKESK. Original processing methods: By means of reference gene primer amplification, nucleated cell counts were estimated. The protocol was immunoSEQ multiplex PCR, while the TCRdb copy is restricted to in-frame clones and leaves out a portion. V and J calls and clone size follow that table, whereas D and trimming were derived from the DNA. The sample includes around 150,000 clones, 85% to 90% seen only once; the top ten take 2.5% to 3.5%.

The V call is TRBV14, the J call TRBJ1-1; no definite D call. The receptor was derived from an older woman with active COVID-19. The specimen was peripheral blood. This chain's CDR3 is CASSSRIYGTEAFF. CDR3 DNA: TGTGCCAGCAGCTCTAGAATCTACGGCACTGAAGCTTTCTTT.